This TCR beta chain stems from a study of cytomegalovirus exposure and HLA in healthy donors (TCRdb year 2017). Regarding the study in general: In an earlier analysis of approximately 640 of the donors, around 290 Gb of sequence data and 90 million to 130 million unique TCR beta sequences from 150 million to 200 million T cells were reported. An early release covering roughly 640 HLA-typed donors comprised approximately 300 gigabases of sequencing data and about 90 million unique TCR sequences. In addition to the first cohort of approximately 650 subjects, a separate validation cohort of over 90 different subjects was used. Every discovery cohort repertoire had been produced on one sequencing platform. Among the approximately 400 genotyped donors, approximately 76% belonged to the genetic ancestry cluster associated with self-reported Caucasian donors. In the later analysis, no new phenotypic data were used to find candidate immune exposures; instead, reliance was placed on TCR beta sequences and their occurrence across donors. In a later analysis, previously published TCR beta repertoires from several hundred donors were re-analyzed and high-resolution HLA genotyping was added so that TCR occurrence patterns could be studied. In a later genetic analysis, genome-wide SNP genotypes for about three fifths of the roughly 670 donors were used, and that subset was treated as a discovery cohort. High-throughput TCR immunosequencing, statistical association of individual TCRs with disease status, and machine learning were combined to predict cytomegalovirus infection status. The aim of the study was to test whether cataloging public T cell receptors could identify signatures of past pathogen exposure. To decide whether each TCR beta V gene segment behaved as functional or pseudogenic, an earlier analysis of nearly 600 of the donors relied on high-throughput TCR beta sequencing. Among roughly 400 genotyped donors of the cohort, an average of about 240,000 unique TCR beta nucleotide sequences was sequenced per donor, of which about 19% were non-productive. Because of strong linkage in the cohort, 4 to 6 DR-DQ haplotypes were treated as single units for association and clustering. Alongside the repertoire data, information on donor age, sex, ethnicity and CMV serostatus was compiled. Class I and class II HLA loci were covered by the typing at four-digit resolution. The study used immunosequencing to profile the T cell repertoires of around 600 subjects and linked those repertoires to cytomegalovirus serostatus. Typing coverage varied by locus: about 620-630 donors for A, B, C, DRB1 and DQB1; roughly 560 for DQA1; around 610 for DPA1; roughly 450 for DPB1.

This clone occurred a few times. Its target antigen remains unknown. No much larger clone is present one base from it, and per-base qualities are unavailable. The CDR3 goes from the cysteine to the phenylalanine over 18 residues. Just CDR3 DNA is preserved here, 54 bases in frame from base 1. The germline V gene (reference sequence) specifies SEHNR as CDR1 and FQNEAQ as CDR2. Unmatched junction bases come to 7, with V trimmed by 4 bases and J by 0 bases. The library was obtained by the immunoSEQ multiplex PCR assay. For the multiplex PCR, a mixture combining 60 forward primers for TCR Vbeta segments and 13 reverse primers for TCR Jbeta segments was used. The CDR3 region of rearranged TCR beta genes was amplified from genomic DNA by a multiplex PCR assay. Amplified TCR beta libraries were sequenced as 87-base-pair reads on the Illumina HiSeq System. For the original study's pipeline: Across the 600 to 700 repertoires, a later analysis counted roughly 84 million unique TCR beta chains, roughly 11 million of which were shared by at least two donors. To remove PCR and sequencing errors, raw reads were error-corrected and collapsed into unique sequences using a nearest-neighbor algorithm that merged closely related sequences. To assign V, D and J gene segments, CDR3 sequences were aligned to IMGT reference sequences. Each retained sequence needed at least a six-nucleotide match to both a V gene segment and a J gene segment. A rearrangement counted as productive if the CDR3 had no stop codons and remained in frame with V and J, and every other rearrangement counted as non-productive. Following IMGT convention, CDR3 was defined as the stretch from the second conserved V-encoded cysteine to the conserved J-encoded phenylalanine. Sequences without an unambiguous match to a single V gene segment were excluded from the earlier analysis of almost 600 of the donors. An earlier analysis of 587 of the donors classified V segments as functional when productive rearrangements were above 56.7% and as segregating when the standard deviation between donors was above 5%. A statistical classification framework was built for diagnosing cytomegalovirus status from the catalog of TCR beta chain sequences. In a later analysis, TCR nucleotide sequences were compared against IMGT/GENE-DB human TR gene sequences so that V and J genes could be assigned. The TCRdist pipeline was used in a later analysis to assign CDR3 sequences and most-parsimonious VDJ recombination scenarios. A later analysis defined each TCR beta chain by its CDR3 amino acid sequence plus V-gene family, and excluded reads lacking a unique V-gene family. In a later analysis, around 650 highly shared, low-generation-probability nucleotide sequences were removed to address suspected cross-contamination and a sequencing artifact. For each public chain, a later analysis derived a clonal expansion index from normalized ranks of inferred template counts within each repertoire. In a later analysis, generation probabilities were computed with a VDJ recombination model fitted to out-of-frame rearrangements, and the resulting probabilities were checked against IGoR. Hypergeometric tests were used in a later analysis to score TCR-TCR, TCR-HLA and TCR-CMV co-occurrence, with a repertoire-size bias correction applied to the TCR pairs. A later analysis estimated false discovery rates by permuting HLA or CMV assignments 20 times. In a later analysis, co-occurring TCRs were grouped with DBSCAN, and TCRdist sequence similarity was added when clustering was performed within HLA-allele-positive subsets. Repertoires with fewer than 30,000 or more than 120,000 public chains, plus five repertoires with anomalous nucleotide sharing, were excluded from co-occurrence clustering. TCRdb carries this immuneACCESS record with in-frame sequences only. Its versions omit some clonotypes, under half of them owing to an unresolved V gene in the studies checked, with the rest unexplained. The DNA was the basis for D and trimming; V, J and clone size are from that table. For this sample there are around 97,000 clones; approximately 66% appear just once. Of the sample, roughly 3.5% is held by the ten largest clones.

Paper-wide results and their limitations: The cohort was sequenced for TCR beta chains only, and without alpha or paired-chain data the features that could be detected were limited. In a later analysis, 15,000 to 20,000 TCR beta sequences were associated with specific HLA alleles at a false discovery rate of 0.05. The presence/absence analyses assumed that sequencing depth was roughly uniform across donors, and that assumption may not be true. Compared with the roughly 700-donor mean, donors in an Asian-associated ancestry cluster had fewer N-insertions in productive TCRs, according to a later genetic analysis. The classifier was reported to diagnose cytomegalovirus status with high specificity and sensitivity in both the original and validation cohorts. In vitro tests confirmed that a few of the cytomegalovirus-associated TCR beta chains recognize cytomegalovirus antigens. Some IMGT-functional V segments, including TRBV6-2 and TRBV6-3, could not be told apart with the 87-base-pair reads, so those segments were excluded. Immune exposure information for the cohort was limited to CMV serostatus. Because HLA typing was unavailable for some donors at each locus, only the typed subset was used in association tests. A later analysis reported that several top co-occurrence clusters appeared linked to parvovirus B19, influenza, CMV and Epstein-Barr virus. When HLA alleles, especially DR and DQ, strongly co-occurred, attributing TCR associations to individual alleles was difficult. The authors suggested that the approach could potentially be generalized to other disease states and immunological phenotypes. V-gene and J-gene trimming of TCR beta chains was associated with a missense DCLRE1C variant in a later genetic analysis, and the association was replicated in an independent cohort. Across donors, most TCR sequences were observed very rarely, whereas some public TCRs were present in many individuals. A cluster of highly shared sequence variants was judged likely to represent a technical artifact of the sequencing pipeline. The study listed 150 to 200 TCR beta chains as associated with cytomegalovirus. Correlated functional status among segregating V segments might be attributable to linkage disequilibrium, but an unknown experimental factor could not be ruled out. In a later analysis, TCR association rates were found to vary across HLA loci, with the most associated TCRs seen for DRB1 alleles and the fewest for HLA-C alleles. Some 16 rarely observed V segments, including chromosome 9 orphons, were excluded from the earlier analysis of a few hundred of the donors because counts were too low. According to a later analysis, most CMV-associated TCR beta chains appeared to be HLA-restricted, and the HLA associations seemed to be driven largely by CMV exposure. A later analysis found that HLA-associated TCR beta chains were more clonally expanded and had lower generation probabilities than equally common non-associated chains. In an earlier analysis of over 550 of the donors, most TCR beta V segments were observed in productive rearrangements about 87% or about 30% of the time, broadly matching IMGT annotations. A further reported finding was that TCR beta sequences accurately predicted the HLA-A and HLA-B alleles for most subjects in the first cohort.

The cohort was made up of 650 to 700 healthy bone marrow donors. Cohort members were all nominally healthy when sampled, although unrecorded immune exposures were likely present. The donor tested CMV seronegative and was one of the 352 seronegative cohort members. Each donor provided a peripheral blood sample, and peripheral blood mononuclear cells were used for TCR beta sequencing. The Qiagen DNeasy Blood Extraction Kit was used to extract genomic DNA from the blood cell samples. The rearranged segments are TRBV7-9 and TRBJ2-1, and 12 bases in between align with TRBD2. This receptor was obtained from a woman in her 50s in good health and CMV-seronegative. Specimen: PBMCs. CDR3 region: CASSSGLAGSGSYNEQFF. Here is the DNA: TGTGCCAGCAGCTCGGGACTAGCGGGTAGTGGCTCCTACAATGAGCAGTTCTTC.